This entry is about one T cell receptor beta chain. Its antigen is undetermined. The source material, RNA transcripts, was used to amplify TCR beta CDR3 regions. Carried out on the TCR CDR3, a first-round RT-PCR used the HTBI primer set. One entry per CDR3 protein results from TCRdb running MiXCR on the multiplex PCR reads. The table shows around 600,000 distinct CDR3 sequences, with approximately 14% occurring only once. Looked up from germline, CDR1 is SGHRS and CDR2 is YFSETQ. Trimming removed 4 bases from V and 4 bases from J, with 9 bases in between. This CDR3 has 13 residues. The data are from a study of T cells in Graves' hyperthyroidism and ophthalmopathy. Study context: Peripheral blood samples were taken at initial diagnosis, prior to any treatment. Study observations and caveats: Most thyroid clonotypes with frequency above 0.001 were detected in blood. Ophthalmopathy was separated from stable hyperthyroidism by a 13 V-J model.

The sequence derives from a woman in her forties or fifties with Graves' ophthalmopathy. This sequence joins TRBV5-1 and TRBJ1-3; unclear D gene. The material sequenced was blood. The CDR3 DNA reads TGCGCCAGCAGCCTCGACAAGGGAAACACCATATATTTT. This encodes CASSLDKGNTIYF.